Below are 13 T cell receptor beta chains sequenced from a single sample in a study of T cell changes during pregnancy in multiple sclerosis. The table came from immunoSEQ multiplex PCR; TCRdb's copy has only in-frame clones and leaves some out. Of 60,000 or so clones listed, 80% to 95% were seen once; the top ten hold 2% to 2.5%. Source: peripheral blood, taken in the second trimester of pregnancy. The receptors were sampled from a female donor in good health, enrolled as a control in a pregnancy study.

CDR3 protein: CASTQTSGQRPYEQYF. For the CDR3, the DNA is TGTGCCAGTACCCAAACGTCAGGACAACGCCCCTACGAGCAGTACTTC. The rearrangement uses TRBV19 and TRBJ2-7; D is perhaps TRBD1 (5 bases). Germline values: CDR1 LNHDA, CDR2 SQIVND (reference sequence). V was trimmed by 7 bases and J by 2 bases, leaving 21 bases between them. This CDR3 is 16 amino acids long.

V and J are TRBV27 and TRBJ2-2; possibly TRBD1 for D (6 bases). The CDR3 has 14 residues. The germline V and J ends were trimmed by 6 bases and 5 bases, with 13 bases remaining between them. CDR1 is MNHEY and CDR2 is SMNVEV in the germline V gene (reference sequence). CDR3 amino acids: CASRWGRGTGELFF. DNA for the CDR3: TGTGCCAGCAGGTGGGGAAGGGGGACCGGGGAGCTGTTTTTT.

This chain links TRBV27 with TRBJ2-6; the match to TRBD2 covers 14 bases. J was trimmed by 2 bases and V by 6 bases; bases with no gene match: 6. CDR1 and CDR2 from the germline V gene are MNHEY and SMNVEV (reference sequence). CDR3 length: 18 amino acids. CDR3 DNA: TGTGCCAGCAGGCGATTGACTAGCGGGAGGGCTGGGGCCAACGTCCTGACTTTC. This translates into CASRRLTSGRAGANVLTF.

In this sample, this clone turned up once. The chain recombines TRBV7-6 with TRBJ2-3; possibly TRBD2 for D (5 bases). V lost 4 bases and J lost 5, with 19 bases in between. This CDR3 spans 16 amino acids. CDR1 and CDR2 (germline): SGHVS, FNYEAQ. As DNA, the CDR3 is TGTGCCAGCAGCTCTGAAACCTCTGGACTCAAAGATACGCAGTATTTT. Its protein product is CASSSETSGLKDTQYF. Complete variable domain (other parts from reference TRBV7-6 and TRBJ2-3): GAGVSQSPRYKVTKRGQDVALRCDPISGHVSLYWYRQALGQGPEFLTYFNYEAQQDKSGLPNDRFSAERPEGSISTLTIQRTEQRDSAMYRCASSSETSGLKDTQYFGPGTRLTVL.

CDR3 DNA: TGCGCCAGCAGCCAAATGGGGGGTCCCAACACCGGGGAGCTGTTTTTT. It specifies CASSQMGGPNTGELFF. This rearrangement joins TRBV4-1 to TRBJ2-2; tentatively, D is TRBD2 (6 bases). With 2 bases removed from V and 2 bases from J, the gap between germline ends came to 12 bases. Germline lookup yields CDR1 MGHRA and CDR2 YSYEKL. The CDR3 totals 16 residues.

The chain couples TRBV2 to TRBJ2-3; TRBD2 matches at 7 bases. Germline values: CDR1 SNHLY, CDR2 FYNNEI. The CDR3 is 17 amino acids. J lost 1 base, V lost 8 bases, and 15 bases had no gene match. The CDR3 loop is CASGAGVEGLGTDTQYF. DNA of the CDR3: TGTGCCAGCGGCGCGGGAGTTGAGGGGCTGGGCACAGATACGCAGTATTTT.

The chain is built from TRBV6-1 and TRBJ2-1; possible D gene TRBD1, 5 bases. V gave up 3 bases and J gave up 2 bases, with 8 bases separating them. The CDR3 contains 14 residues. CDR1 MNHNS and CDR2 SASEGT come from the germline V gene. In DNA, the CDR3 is TGTGCCAGCAGTGAGACAGACCCCTACAATGAGCAGTTCTTC. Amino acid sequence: CASSETDPYNEQFF.

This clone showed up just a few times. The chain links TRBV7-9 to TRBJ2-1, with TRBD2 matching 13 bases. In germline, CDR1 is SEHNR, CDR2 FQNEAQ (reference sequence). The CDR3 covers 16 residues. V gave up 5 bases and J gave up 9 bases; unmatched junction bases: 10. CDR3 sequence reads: CASSQGLAGRRGEQFF. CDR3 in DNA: TGTGCCAGCAGCCAGGGACTAGCGGGAAGGAGGGGTGAGCAGTTCTTC.

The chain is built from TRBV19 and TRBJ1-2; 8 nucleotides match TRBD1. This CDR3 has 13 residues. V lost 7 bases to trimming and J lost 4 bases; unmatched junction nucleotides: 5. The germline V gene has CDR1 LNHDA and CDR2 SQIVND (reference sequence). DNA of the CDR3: TGTGCCAGTAACAGGGGGAGGCTCTATGGCTACACCTTC. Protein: CASNRGRLYGYTF.

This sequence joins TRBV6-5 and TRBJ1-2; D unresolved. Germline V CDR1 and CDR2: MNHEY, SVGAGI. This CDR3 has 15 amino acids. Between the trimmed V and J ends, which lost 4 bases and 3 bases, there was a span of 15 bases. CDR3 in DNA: TGTGCCAGCAGTTTTGCCCGGGAGCTCTACTATGGCTACACCTTC. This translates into CASSFARELYYGYTF.

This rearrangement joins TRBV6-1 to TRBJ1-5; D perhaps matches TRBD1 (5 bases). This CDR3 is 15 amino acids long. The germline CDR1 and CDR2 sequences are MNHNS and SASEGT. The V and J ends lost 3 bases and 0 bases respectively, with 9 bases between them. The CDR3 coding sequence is TGTGCCAGCAGTGAGTTGGGGGGTAGCAATCAGCCCCAGCATTTT. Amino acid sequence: CASSELGGSNQPQHF.

Written as DNA, the CDR3 is TGTGCCAGCACCCACTTCTTTCGGGGCGGGGAGCTGTTTTTT. Translating it yields CASTHFFRGGELFF. V usage is TRBV6-1 and J usage is TRBJ2-2, with D possibly being TRBD2 (5 bases). The V end was cut by 7 bases, the J end by 7 bases, with 16 bases between. The CDR3 runs 14 residues. Germline values: CDR1 MNHNS, CDR2 SASEGT.

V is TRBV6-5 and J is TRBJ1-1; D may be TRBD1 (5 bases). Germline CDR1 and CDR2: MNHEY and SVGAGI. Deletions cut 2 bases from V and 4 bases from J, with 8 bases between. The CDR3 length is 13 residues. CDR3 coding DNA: TGTGCCAGCAGTTACCAGGGTGGCACTGAAGCTTTCTTT. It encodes CASSYQGGTEAFF.